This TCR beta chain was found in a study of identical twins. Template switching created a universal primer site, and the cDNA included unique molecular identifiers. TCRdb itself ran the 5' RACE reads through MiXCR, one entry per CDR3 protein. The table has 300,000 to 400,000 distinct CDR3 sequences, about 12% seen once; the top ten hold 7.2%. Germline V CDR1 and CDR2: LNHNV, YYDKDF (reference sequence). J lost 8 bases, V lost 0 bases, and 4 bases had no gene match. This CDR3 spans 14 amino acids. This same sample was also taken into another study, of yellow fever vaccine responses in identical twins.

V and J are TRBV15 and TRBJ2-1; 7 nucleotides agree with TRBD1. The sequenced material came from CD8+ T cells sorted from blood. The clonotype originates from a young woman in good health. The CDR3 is CATSREGQSYEQFF. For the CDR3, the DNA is TGTGCCACCAGCAGAGAGGGACAGTCGTATGAGCAGTTCTTC. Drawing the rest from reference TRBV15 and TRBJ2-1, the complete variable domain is DAMVIQNPRYQVTQFGKPVTLSCSQTLNHNVMYWYQQKSSQAPKLLFHYYDKDFNNEADTPDNFQSRRPNTSFCFLDIRSPGLGDTAMYLCATSREGQSYEQFFGPGTRLTVL.